The clone carrying this T cell receptor beta chain is labeled as medium-sized (0.01 to 0.1%). Its antigen is as yet unknown. The sample comes from a study of CD4 T cell repertoires in COVID-19. About the study: Other coronavirus spike proteins restimulated relabeled CFSE-low cells expanded with IL-2 for ten to eleven days. Study-level findings and limits: Suggested intraclonal diversification: top SARS-CoV-2-reactive clonotypes appeared in two or three memory subsets. SARS-CoV and/or HKU1 spike cultures shared between roughly 6 and 28% of SARS-CoV-2 clonotypes.

V was shortened by 2 bases and J by 7 bases, with 5 bases between the two germline ends. Germline CDR1 is LGHDT and CDR2 is YNNKEL (reference sequence). CDR3 length: 11 residues. Assay used: immunoSEQ multiplex PCR; TCRdb lists only in-frame clones, some missing. The top ten hold approximately 10% of the sample, which has more than 1,500 clones, approximately 15% seen once. Samples came from patients recovered from mild-to-severe COVID-19. This receptor was obtained from a human donor who had COVID-19. The V gene is TRBV3-1 (or the pseudogene TRBV3-2), the J gene TRBJ1-1; D remains ambiguous. The sample consisted of memory CD4+ T cells, cultured in vitro, taken after recovery from COVID-19. This chain's CDR3 is CASSQSFEAFF. CDR3 coding DNA: TGTGCCAGCAGCCAAAGTTTTGAAGCTTTCTTT.